This TCR beta chain emerged from a study of T cells after yellow fever vaccination. Across the whole study: Libraries from low-cell-number fractions were prepared with the SMART-Seq v4 Ultra Low Input RNA kit. Study-wide results and caveats: Researchers noted that a small share of clonotypes showed up in both CD4 and CD8 compartments.

A universal primer site and UMIs were added as TCR cDNA was made by 5'RACE template switching. TCRdb independently ran MiXCR on the 5' RACE reads; one entry per CDR3 protein. The table records about 510,000 distinct CDR3 sequences, 21% of them present only once. The CDR3 is 17 residues long. The V end lost 2 bases, the J end lost 4 bases, and 21 bases lay between the germline ends. The V gene's germline CDR1 is SGHRS and CDR2 YFSETQ. This clonotype was picked up a small number of times. Its antigen is unknown. The rearrangement joins TRBV5-1 to TRBJ1-2; possibly TRBD1 for D (5 bases). The input for sequencing was PBMCs, taken about 20 days after the first yellow fever vaccination. The TCR was taken from a young man who received the YFV17D yellow fever vaccine. CDR3 residues: CASSLEGPDGDPYGYTF. CDR3 nucleotide sequence: TGCGCCAGCAGCTTAGAGGGGCCGGACGGAGATCCCTATGGCTACACCTTC. Full variable domain (missing parts from reference TRBV5-1 and TRBJ1-2): KAGVTQTPRYLIKTRGQQVTLSCSPISGHRSVSWYQQTPGQGLQFLFEYFSETQRNKGNFPGRFSGRQFSNSRSEMNVSTLELGDSALYLCASSLEGPDGDPYGYTFGSGTRLTVV.